Each of the 15 T cell receptor beta chains below was sequenced from the same sample in a study of cytomegalovirus exposure and HLA in healthy donors. The primer mix had 60 Vbeta and 13 Jbeta primers. Sequencing used immunoSEQ multiplex PCR; TCRdb keeps in-frame clones, though not all of them. The sample shows roughly 180,000 clones, approximately 85% of them seen only once. Sequenced: PBMCs. The receptors come from a girl between 10 and 17 years old in good health and CMV-seropositive.

This clone was seen a few times. The V gene is TRBV6-5, the J gene TRBJ2-2; D gene ambiguous. The CDR3 extends over 13 amino acids. CDR1 is MNHEY and CDR2 is SVGAGI in the germline V gene. V was cut by 4 bases and J by 6 bases, with 9 bases left in between. CDR3 nucleotides: TGTGCCAGCAGTTCAAACAGCCCCGGGGAGCTGTTTTTT. Translated, it gives CASSSNSPGELFF.

The chain couples TRBV7-9 to TRBJ2-1, with D perhaps TRBD2 (5 bases). There are 14 residues in the CDR3. Trimming took 1 base from V and 6 from J, leaving 10 bases between them. Germline V gene lookup returns CDR1 SEHNR and CDR2 FQNEAQ (reference sequence). The CDR3 nucleotides read TGTGCCAGCAGCTTAGTGGCTAGCCCCAATGAGCAGTTCTTC. Residues: CASSLVASPNEQFF. Filled out from reference TRBV7-9 and TRBJ2-1, the complete variable domain reads DTGVSQNPRHKITKRGQNVTFRCDPISEHNRLYWYRQTLGQGPEFLTYFQNEAQLEKSRLLSDRFSAERPKGSFSTLEIQRTEQGDSAMYLCASSLVASPNEQFFGPGTRLTVL.

The rearrangement links TRBV6-1 to TRBJ2-3, with no clear D. The V gene's germline CDR1 is MNHNS and CDR2 SASEGT. CDR3 length: 15 residues. V was clipped by 4 bases and J by 0 bases, with 11 bases between them. The CDR3 loop reads CASSVGYYSTDTQYF. The CDR3 DNA is TGTGCCAGCAGTGTCGGTTATTATAGCACAGATACGCAGTATTTT.

J is TRBJ2-7 and V is TRBV7-9; TRBD2 agrees at 7 bases. V lost 6 bases, J lost 2 bases, and 7 bases stayed unmatched. This CDR3 comprises 14 residues. CDR1 and CDR2 (germline): SEHNR, FQNEAQ (reference sequence). CDR3 DNA: TGTGCCAGCAGGATGGGAGGGAGCACCTACGAGCAGTACTTC. It codes for CASRMGGSTYEQYF.

V is TRBV4-1 and J is TRBJ2-5; 11 nucleotides line up with TRBD1. The V segment lost 0 bases and the J segment 5 bases; nucleotides outside the gene matches: 8. The CDR3 covers 17 residues. The germline CDR1 and CDR2 sequences are MGHRA and YSYEKL. CDR3: CASSQDFRTGGRETQYF. CDR3 DNA: TGCGCCAGCAGCCAAGATTTCAGGACAGGGGGCCGGGAGACCCAGTACTTC.

This clone came up a few times. This chain joins TRBV7-2 and TRBJ1-1; no firm D call. Looked up from germline, CDR1 is SGHTA and CDR2 is FQGNSA. This CDR3 is built from 11 residues. V shed 3 bases and J shed 4 bases, with 3 bases lying between them. The CDR3 is CASSFITEAFF. CDR3 nucleotides: TGTGCCAGCAGCTTTATCACTGAAGCTTTCTTT.

The table lists this clone with a few counts. The V call is TRBV4-3, the J call TRBJ1-3; D ambiguous. CDR3 length: 15 amino acids. From germline, CDR1 is LGHNA and CDR2 YSLEER. Trimming cost V 3 bases and J 4 bases, with 13 bases left between them. The CDR3, as DNA: TGCGCCAGCAGCCAGGCAACATCAGGAGGAAACACCATATATTTT. The encoded protein is CASSQATSGGNTIYF.

CDR3 DNA: TGTGCCAGCAGTTGGGAAGCGGGGGCCCCCGGGGATAAGACCCAGTACTTC. This sequence encodes CASSWEAGAPGDKTQYF. The rearrangement links TRBV27 to TRBJ2-5; 8 positions match TRBD2. V lost 4 bases and J lost 6; bases outside the gene matches: 16. The CDR3 has 17 residues. Germline V gene sequence: CDR1 MNHEY, CDR2 SMNVEV (reference sequence).

This clone was observed a few times. This chain uses TRBV7-6 with TRBJ2-2, with D possibly matching TRBD1 (6 bases). Trimming left V 5 bases short and J 8 bases short, with 15 bases between. The V gene's germline CDR1 is SGHVS and CDR2 FNYEAQ. CDR3 length: 14 residues. The CDR3, as DNA: TGTGCCAGCAGCCCGGGAACAACAGGGGGGGAGCTGTTTTTT. It yields the protein CASSPGTTGGELFF.

CDR3 nucleotides: TGTGCCAGCCAGGCTAGCGCTACCTACGAGCAGTACTTC. The encoded protein is CASQASATYEQYF. The rearrangement links TRBV6-1 to TRBJ2-7, with D tentatively TRBD2 (6 bases). CDR3 length: 13 residues. Deletions cut 8 bases from V and 2 bases from J, with 13 bases between. Germline loops: CDR1 MNHNS, CDR2 SASEGT.

The genes are TRBV6-5 and TRBJ2-1, with a tentative D call TRBD2 (5 bases). Germline CDR1 MNHEY, CDR2 SVGAGI. The CDR3 runs 11 residues. The germline V and J ends were trimmed by 5 bases and 8 bases, with 7 bases remaining between them. Here the CDR3 reads CASSTSDEQFF. CDR3 in DNA: TGTGCCAGCAGTACTAGTGATGAGCAGTTCTTC.

The chain couples TRBV27 to TRBJ2-7; TRBD2 is a possible D gene (6 bases). The length of the CDR3 is 14 residues. V shed 2 bases and J shed 3 bases, with 11 bases lying between them. Per germline, CDR1 MNHEY and CDR2 SMNVEV (reference sequence). This chain's CDR3 is CASSLGQGGYEQYF. CDR3 bases: TGTGCCAGCAGTTTAGGGCAGGGAGGCTACGAGCAGTACTTC.

There are a few counts of this clone. The chain recombines TRBV5-1 with TRBJ2-7; 11 bases line up with TRBD2. CDR3 length equals 15 residues. Per germline, CDR1 SGHRS and CDR2 YFSETQ. The J segment lost 4 bases and the V segment lost 0 bases, leaving 3 bases of the junction unmatched. The CDR3 coding sequence is TGCGCCAGCAGCTTGGCGGGACTAGCGGAATACGAGCAGTACTTC. Amino acids: CASSLAGLAEYEQYF.

On this clone: Other DNA variants within this sample encode the same CDR3. The CDR3 reads CASSPDSNYGYTF. CDR3 bases: TGTGCCAGCAGTCCAGACAGTAACTATGGCTACACCTTC. The rearrangement joins TRBV11-2 to TRBJ1-2, with D tentatively TRBD1 (5 bases). With 6 bases removed from V and 1 base from J, the gap between germline ends came to 9 bases. Germline V gene sequence: CDR1 SGHAT, CDR2 FQNNGV. The CDR3 runs 13 residues.

The chain combines TRBV11-3 with TRBJ1-1; D unresolved. The CDR3 contains 13 residues. V was cut by 6 bases and J by 2 bases, with 10 bases left in between. Looked up from germline, CDR1 is SGHNT and CDR2 is YENEEA. This CDR3 reads CASRMEPNTEAFF. The CDR3 DNA is TGTGCCAGCAGGATGGAGCCTAACACTGAAGCTTTCTTT.